These 10 T cell receptor beta chains were all obtained from the same sample, sequenced in a study of immune evolution from preneoplasia to lung adenocarcinoma. Libraries were prepared by immunoSEQ multiplex PCR; TCRdb keeps only in-frame clonotypes and omits some of them. The sample lists about 6,500 clones, about 80% occurring once. The sequencing input was FFPE lung adenocarcinoma in situ tissue. The receptors derive from a donor at least 70 years old with lung adenocarcinoma.

The J gene is TRBJ2-1, the V gene TRBV19, with D perhaps TRBD2 (5 bases). CDR1 and CDR2 (germline): LNHDA, SQIVND (reference sequence). The ends were cut back, 5 bases at V and 0 bases at J, with 11 bases in the middle. The CDR3 spans 15 residues. CDR3 DNA sequence: TGTGCCAGTAGTCCCCGGGGTGTCTCCTACAATGAGCAGTTCTTC. The encoded protein is CASSPRGVSYNEQFF.

This chain uses TRBV5-1 with TRBJ2-3, with D hard to call. The CDR3 covers 13 residues. Germline CDR1 SGHRS, CDR2 YFSETQ. V was cut by 2 bases and J by 7 bases, with 11 bases left in between. CDR3 coding DNA: TGCGCCAGCAGCTTCGGCCCCTCTAATACGCAGTATTTT. Its translation: CASSFGPSNTQYF.

The table lists this clone with a count of one. The V gene is TRBV7-9, the J gene TRBJ1-4; possibly TRBD1 for D (5 bases). Germline assignment: CDR1 SEHNR and CDR2 FQNEAQ (reference sequence). The V end lost 2 bases, the J end lost 5 bases, and 12 bases lay between the germline ends. This CDR3 contains 15 residues. CDR3 sequence reads: CASSLLDNPNEKLFF. Here the CDR3 DNA reads TGTGCCAGCAGCTTATTGGACAACCCAAATGAAAAACTGTTTTTT.

The V call is TRBV10-2, the J call TRBJ2-1, with D possibly matching TRBD1 (6 bases). Germline V gene lookup returns CDR1 WSHSY and CDR2 SAAADI. V was trimmed by 7 bases and J by 13 bases, leaving 17 bases between them. The CDR3 sequence is 12 residues long. The CDR3 reads CASMDRDTRQFF. CDR3 bases: TGCGCCAGCATGGATCGGGACACTAGACAGTTCTTC.

This chain connects TRBV29-1 to TRBJ2-2, with 8 bases lining up with TRBD2. With 5 bases clipped from V and 2 bases from J, the junction kept 4 bases outside the gene matches. The CDR3 sequence is 14 residues long. Germline V lookup: CDR1 SQVTM, CDR2 ANQGSEA. CDR3 sequence reads: CSVRSGRNTGELFF. CDR3 bases: TGCAGCGTTAGGAGCGGGAGAAACACCGGGGAGCTGTTTTTT.

The V call is TRBV5-1, the J call TRBJ1-5; weak D call: TRBD1 (5 bases). Trimming took 4 bases from V and 4 from J, leaving 15 bases between them. The germline V gene encodes CDR1 SGHRS and CDR2 YFSETQ. This CDR3 has 15 amino acids. CDR3 DNA: TGCGCCAGCAGCCTTCAGGGCGGGCAGAATCAGCCCCAGCATTTT. It yields the protein CASSLQGGQNQPQHF.

The chain recombines TRBV7-9 with TRBJ2-3; TRBD1 matches 8 bases. The ends lost 5 bases at V and 0 bases at J; junction bases unmatched: 4. This CDR3 has 15 amino acids. The V gene's germline CDR1 is SEHNR and CDR2 FQNEAQ (reference sequence). The CDR3 DNA follows: TGTGCCAGCAGCGGCCGGACAGGGAGCACAGATACGCAGTATTTT. Translating it yields CASSGRTGSTDTQYF.

The chain carries TRBV14 and TRBJ2-1; TRBD2 matches 7 bases. The germline V gene has CDR1 SGHDN and CDR2 FVKESK. V gave up 4 bases and J gave up 1 base; unmatched junction bases: 10. This CDR3 has 17 amino acids. CDR3 loop: CASSPSSGAGSYNEQFF. The CDR3 region has the DNA TGTGCCAGCAGCCCCAGCAGCGGGGCCGGATCCTACAATGAGCAGTTCTTC.

The rearrangement uses TRBV19 and TRBJ2-7, with 9 bases fitting TRBD1. CDR1 is LNHDA, CDR2 SQIVND, per germline (reference sequence). There are 13 residues in the CDR3. The ends lost 10 bases at V and 3 bases at J; junction bases unmatched: 7. CDR3 in amino acids: CATGETGGYEQYF. CDR3 bases: TGTGCCACTGGGGAGACAGGGGGCTACGAGCAGTACTTC.

Only one count was recorded for this clone. The chain uses TRBV19 and TRBJ2-3; D not resolved. The germline V and J ends were trimmed by 5 bases and 0 bases, with 9 bases remaining between them. CDR3 length: 14 amino acids. Per germline, CDR1 LNHDA and CDR2 SQIVND (reference sequence). The CDR3 DNA reads as TGTGCCAGTAGTTCTCTGGGTAGCACAGATACGCAGTATTTT. It specifies CASSSLGSTDTQYF.